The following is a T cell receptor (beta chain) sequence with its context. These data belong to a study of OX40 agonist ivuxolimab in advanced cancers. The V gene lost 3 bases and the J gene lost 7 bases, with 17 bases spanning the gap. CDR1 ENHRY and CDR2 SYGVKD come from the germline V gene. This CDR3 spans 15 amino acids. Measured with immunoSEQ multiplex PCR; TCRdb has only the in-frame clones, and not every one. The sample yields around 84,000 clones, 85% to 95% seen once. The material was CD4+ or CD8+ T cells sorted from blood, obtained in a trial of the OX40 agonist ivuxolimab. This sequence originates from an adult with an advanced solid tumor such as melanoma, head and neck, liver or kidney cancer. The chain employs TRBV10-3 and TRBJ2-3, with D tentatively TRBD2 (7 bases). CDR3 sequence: CAISDVWGGLHTQYF. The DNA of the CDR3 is TGTGCCATCAGTGATGTTTGGGGGGGCCTTCATACGCAGTATTTT.